What follows describes a single T cell receptor (beta chain). What it binds is unknown. Trimming removed 3 bases at V and 2 bases at J, with 10 bases between. CDR1 and CDR2 from the germline V gene are MDHEN and SYDVKM. The CDR3 runs 14 residues. The study ran its PCR with 60 Vbeta and 13 Jbeta primers. Libraries were prepared by immunoSEQ multiplex PCR; TCRdb keeps only in-frame clonotypes and omits some of them. The sample yields around 120,000 clones, about four fifths seen once. The source of the sample is a study of cytomegalovirus exposure and HLA in healthy donors. The wider study: Early released data comprised some 85 million unique TCRs from HLA-typed donors.

Study results and caveats: Within an earlier analysis, most TCR beta V segments proved productive either about 87% or about 30% of the time.

The J gene is TRBJ1-2, the V gene TRBV28; D might be TRBD1 (6 bases). This receptor was taken from a female donor in good health and CMV-seropositive. The sample was PBMCs. The DNA of the CDR3 is TGTGCCAGCAGTTTCCCCCAGGGGAACTATGGCTACACCTTC. It codes for CASSFPQGNYGYTF.